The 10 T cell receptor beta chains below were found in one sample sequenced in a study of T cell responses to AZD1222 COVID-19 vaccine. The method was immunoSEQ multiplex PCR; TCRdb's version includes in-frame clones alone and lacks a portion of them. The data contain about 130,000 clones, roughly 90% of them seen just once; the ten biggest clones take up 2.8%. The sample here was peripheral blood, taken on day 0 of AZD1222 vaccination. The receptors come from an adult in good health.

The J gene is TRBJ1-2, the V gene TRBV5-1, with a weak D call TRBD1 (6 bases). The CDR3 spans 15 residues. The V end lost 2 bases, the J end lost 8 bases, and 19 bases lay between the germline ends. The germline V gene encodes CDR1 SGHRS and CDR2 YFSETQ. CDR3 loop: CASSFSQGGSDGYTF. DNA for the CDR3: TGCGCCAGCAGCTTTTCACAGGGTGGGAGTGACGGCTACACCTTC.

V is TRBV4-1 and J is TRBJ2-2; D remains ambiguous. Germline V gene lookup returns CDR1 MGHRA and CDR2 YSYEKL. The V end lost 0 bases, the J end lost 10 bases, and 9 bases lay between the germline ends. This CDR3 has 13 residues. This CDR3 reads CASSQEGREELFF. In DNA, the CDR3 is TGCGCCAGCAGCCAAGAAGGCCGCGAGGAGCTGTTTTTT.

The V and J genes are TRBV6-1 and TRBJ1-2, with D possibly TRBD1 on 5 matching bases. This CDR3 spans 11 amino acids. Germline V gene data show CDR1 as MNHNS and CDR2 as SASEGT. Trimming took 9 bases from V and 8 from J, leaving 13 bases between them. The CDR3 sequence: CASFTPGGYTF. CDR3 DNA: TGTGCCAGTTTTACCCCAGGGGGCTACACCTTC.

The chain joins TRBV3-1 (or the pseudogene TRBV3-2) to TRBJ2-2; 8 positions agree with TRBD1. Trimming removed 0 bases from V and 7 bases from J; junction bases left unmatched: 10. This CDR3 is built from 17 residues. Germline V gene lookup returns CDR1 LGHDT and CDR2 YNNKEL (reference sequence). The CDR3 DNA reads TGTGCCAGCAGCCAAGAAGAGACAGGGGTCCCGGGCGGGGAGCTGTTTTTT. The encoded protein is CASSQEETGVPGGELFF.

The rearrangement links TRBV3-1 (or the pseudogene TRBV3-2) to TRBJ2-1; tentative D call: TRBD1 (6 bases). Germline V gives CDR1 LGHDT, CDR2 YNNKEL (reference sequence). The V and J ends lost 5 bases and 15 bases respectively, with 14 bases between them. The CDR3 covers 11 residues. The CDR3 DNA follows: TGTGCCAGCAGCAGGGGGTCGGCGGCGTTCTTC. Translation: CASSRGSAAFF.

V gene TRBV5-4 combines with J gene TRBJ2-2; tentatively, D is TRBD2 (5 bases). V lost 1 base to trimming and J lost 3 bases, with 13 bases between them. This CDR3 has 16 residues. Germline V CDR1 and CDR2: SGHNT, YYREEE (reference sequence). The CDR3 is CASSLLQGLHTGELFF. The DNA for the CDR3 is TGTGCCAGCAGCTTGTTACAAGGACTGCACACCGGGGAGCTGTTTTTT.

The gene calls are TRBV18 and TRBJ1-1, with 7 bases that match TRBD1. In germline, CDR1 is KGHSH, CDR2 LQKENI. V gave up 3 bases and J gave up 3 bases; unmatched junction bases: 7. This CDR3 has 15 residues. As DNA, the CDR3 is TGTGCCAGCTCACCGCAGGGGGTTGGGGACACTGAAGCTTTCTTT. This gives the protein CASSPQGVGDTEAFF.

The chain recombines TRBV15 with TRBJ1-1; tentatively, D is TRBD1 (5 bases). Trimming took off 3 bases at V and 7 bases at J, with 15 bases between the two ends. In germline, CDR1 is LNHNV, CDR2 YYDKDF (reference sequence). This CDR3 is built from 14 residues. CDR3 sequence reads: CATSRRDPGNEAFF. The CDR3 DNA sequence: TGTGCCACCAGCAGGCGGGACCCTGGGAATGAAGCTTTCTTT. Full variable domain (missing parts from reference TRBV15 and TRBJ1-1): DAMVIQNPRYQVTQFGKPVTLSCSQTLNHNVMYWYQQKSSQAPKLLFHYYDKDFNNEADTPDNFQSRRPNTSFCFLDIRSPGLGDTAMYLCATSRRDPGNEAFFGQGTRLTVV.

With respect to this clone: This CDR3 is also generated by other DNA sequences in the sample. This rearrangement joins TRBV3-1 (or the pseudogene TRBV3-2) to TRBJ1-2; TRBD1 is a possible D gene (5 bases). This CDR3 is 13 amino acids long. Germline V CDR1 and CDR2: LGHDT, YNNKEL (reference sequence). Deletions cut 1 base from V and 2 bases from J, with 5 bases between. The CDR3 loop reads CASSQGQNYGYTF. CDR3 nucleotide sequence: TGTGCCAGCAGCCAAGGACAGAACTATGGCTACACCTTC.

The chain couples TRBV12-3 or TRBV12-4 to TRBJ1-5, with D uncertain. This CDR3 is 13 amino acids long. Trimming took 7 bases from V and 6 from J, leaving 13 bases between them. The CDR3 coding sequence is TGTGCCAGCACCCACGGGGTTGGTCAGCCCCAGCATTTT. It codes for CASTHGVGQPQHF.